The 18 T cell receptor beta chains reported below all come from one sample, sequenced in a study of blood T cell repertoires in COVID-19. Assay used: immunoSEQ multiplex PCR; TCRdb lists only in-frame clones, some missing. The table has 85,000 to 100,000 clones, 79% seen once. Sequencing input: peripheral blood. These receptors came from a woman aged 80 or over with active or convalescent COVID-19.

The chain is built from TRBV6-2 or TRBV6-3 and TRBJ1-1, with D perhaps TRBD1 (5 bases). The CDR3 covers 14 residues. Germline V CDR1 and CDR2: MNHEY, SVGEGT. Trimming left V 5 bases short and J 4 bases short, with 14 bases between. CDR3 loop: CASSQRDYLTEAFF. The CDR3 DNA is TGTGCCAGCAGTCAACGGGACTACCTCACTGAAGCTTTCTTT.

The CDR3 region has the DNA TGTGCCAGCAGCCAAGTTCGGACAGGGTCTGGCTATGGCTACACCTTC. It is translated as CASSQVRTGSGYGYTF. This chain links TRBV3-1 (or the pseudogene TRBV3-2) with TRBJ1-2; the match to TRBD1 covers 8 bases. Germline V gives CDR1 LGHDT, CDR2 YNNKEL (reference sequence). The CDR3 spans 16 residues. The V gene end was trimmed by 1 base and the J gene end by 4 bases; junction bases not matched to a gene: 8.

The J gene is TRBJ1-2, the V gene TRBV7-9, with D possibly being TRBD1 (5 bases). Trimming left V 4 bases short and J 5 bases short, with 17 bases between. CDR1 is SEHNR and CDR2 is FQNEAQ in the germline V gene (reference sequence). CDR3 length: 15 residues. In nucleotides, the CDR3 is TGTGCCAGCAGCTCCCTGCTAGGGGCCCTATATGGCTACACCTTC. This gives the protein CASSSLLGALYGYTF.

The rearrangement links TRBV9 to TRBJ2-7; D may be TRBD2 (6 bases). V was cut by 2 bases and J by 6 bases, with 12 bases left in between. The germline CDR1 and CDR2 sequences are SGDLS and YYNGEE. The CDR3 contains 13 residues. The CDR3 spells CASSVEEGREQYF. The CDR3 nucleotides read TGTGCCAGCAGCGTCGAGGAGGGACGCGAGCAGTACTTC.

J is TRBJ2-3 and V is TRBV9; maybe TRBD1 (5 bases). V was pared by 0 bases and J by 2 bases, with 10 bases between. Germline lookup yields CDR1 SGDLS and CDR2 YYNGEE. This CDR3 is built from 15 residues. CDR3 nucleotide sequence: TGTGCCAGCAGCGTAGGGGGCGGTCCCACAGATACGCAGTATTTT. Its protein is CASSVGGGPTDTQYF.

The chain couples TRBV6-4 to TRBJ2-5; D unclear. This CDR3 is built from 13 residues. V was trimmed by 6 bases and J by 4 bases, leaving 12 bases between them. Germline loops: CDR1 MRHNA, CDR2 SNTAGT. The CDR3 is CASSAHSGETQYF. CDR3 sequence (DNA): TGTGCCAGCAGCGCCCATAGTGGAGAGACCCAGTACTTC.

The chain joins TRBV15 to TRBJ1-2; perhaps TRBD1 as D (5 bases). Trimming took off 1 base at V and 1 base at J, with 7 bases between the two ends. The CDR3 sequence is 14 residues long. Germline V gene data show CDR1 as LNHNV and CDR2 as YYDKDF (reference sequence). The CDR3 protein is CATSRVGGNYGYTF. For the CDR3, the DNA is TGTGCCACCAGCAGAGTGGGGGGTAACTATGGCTACACCTTC.

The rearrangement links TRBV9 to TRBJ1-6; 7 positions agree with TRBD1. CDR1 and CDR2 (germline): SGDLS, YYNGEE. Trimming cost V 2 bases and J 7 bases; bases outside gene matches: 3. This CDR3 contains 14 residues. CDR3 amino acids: CASSVGTENSPLHF. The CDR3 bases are TGTGCCAGCAGCGTCGGGACAGAGAATTCACCCCTCCACTTT.

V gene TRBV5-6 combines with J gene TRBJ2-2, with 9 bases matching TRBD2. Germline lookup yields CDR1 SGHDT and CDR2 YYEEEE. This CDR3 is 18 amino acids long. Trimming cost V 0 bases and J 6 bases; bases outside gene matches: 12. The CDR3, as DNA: TGTGCCAGCAGCTTGGGGGTTCTAGCGGGATCCACGGCCGGGGAGCTGTTTTTT. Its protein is CASSLGVLAGSTAGELFF.

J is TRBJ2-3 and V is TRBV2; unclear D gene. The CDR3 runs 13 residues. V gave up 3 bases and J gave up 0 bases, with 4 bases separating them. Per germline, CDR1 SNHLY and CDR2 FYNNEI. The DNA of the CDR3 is TGTGCCAGCAGTGACGTCAGCACAGATACGCAGTATTTT. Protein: CASSDVSTDTQYF. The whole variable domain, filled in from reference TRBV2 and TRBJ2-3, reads EPEVTQTPSHQVTQMGQEVILRCVPISNHLYFYWYRQILGQKVEFLVSFYNNEISEKSEIFDDQFSVERPDGSNFTLKIRSTKLEDSAMYFCASSDVSTDTQYFGPGTRLTVL.

The CDR3 loop reads CAIGTSGSYEQYF. The CDR3 coding sequence is TGTGCCATCGGGACTAGCGGTTCCTACGAGCAGTACTTC. V gene TRBV10-3 combines with J gene TRBJ2-7, with 11 bases matching TRBD2. After removal of 8 bases from V and 1 base from J, the junction contained 1 base not matched to a gene. The CDR3 spans 13 residues. Germline V gene data show CDR1 as ENHRY and CDR2 as SYGVKD.

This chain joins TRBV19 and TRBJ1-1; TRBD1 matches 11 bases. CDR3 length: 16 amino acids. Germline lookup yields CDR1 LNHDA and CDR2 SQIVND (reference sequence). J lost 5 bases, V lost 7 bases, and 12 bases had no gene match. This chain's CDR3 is CASTPGTGGGSTEAFF. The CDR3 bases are TGTGCCAGTACTCCAGGGACAGGGGGGGGAAGTACTGAAGCTTTCTTT.

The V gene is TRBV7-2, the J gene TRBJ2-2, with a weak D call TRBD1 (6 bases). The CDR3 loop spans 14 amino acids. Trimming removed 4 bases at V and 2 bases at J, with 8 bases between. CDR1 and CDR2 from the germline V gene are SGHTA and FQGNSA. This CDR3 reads CASSSDRNTGELFF. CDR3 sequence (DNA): TGTGCCAGCAGCTCGGACAGAAACACCGGGGAGCTGTTTTTT.

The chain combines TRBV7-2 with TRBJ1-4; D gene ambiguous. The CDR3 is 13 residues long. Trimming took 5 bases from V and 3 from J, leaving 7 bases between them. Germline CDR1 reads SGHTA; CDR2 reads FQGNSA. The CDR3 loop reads CASSLIANEKLFF. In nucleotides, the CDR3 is TGTGCCAGCAGCCTCATAGCTAATGAAAAACTGTTTTTT. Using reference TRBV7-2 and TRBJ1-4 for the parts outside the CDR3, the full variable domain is GAGVSQSPSNKVTEKGKDVELRCDPISGHTALYWYRQSLGQGLEFLIYFQGNSAPDKSGLPSDRFSAERTGGSVSTLTIQRTQQEDSAVYLCASSLIANEKLFFGSGTQLSVL.

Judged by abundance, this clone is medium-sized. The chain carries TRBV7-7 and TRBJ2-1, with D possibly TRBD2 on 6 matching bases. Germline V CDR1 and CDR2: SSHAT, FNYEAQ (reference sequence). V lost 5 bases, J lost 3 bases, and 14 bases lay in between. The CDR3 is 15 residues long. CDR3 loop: CASSPGGDFYNEQFF. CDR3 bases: TGTGCCAGCAGCCCGGGCGGGGATTTCTACAATGAGCAGTTCTTC. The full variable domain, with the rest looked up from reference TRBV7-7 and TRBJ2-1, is GAGVSQSPRYKVTKRGQDVTLRCDPISSHATLYWYQQALGQGPEFLTYFNYEAQPDKSGLPSDRFSAERPEGSISTLTIQRTEQRDSAMYRCASSPGGDFYNEQFFGPGTRLTVL.

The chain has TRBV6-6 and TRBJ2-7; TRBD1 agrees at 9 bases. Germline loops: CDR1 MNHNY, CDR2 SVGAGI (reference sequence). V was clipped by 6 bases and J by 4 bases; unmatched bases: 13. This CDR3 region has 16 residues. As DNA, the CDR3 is TGTGCCAGCAGCCTCTCCTTGGGACAGGGTTTTTACGAGCAGTACTTC. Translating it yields CASSLSLGQGFYEQYF.

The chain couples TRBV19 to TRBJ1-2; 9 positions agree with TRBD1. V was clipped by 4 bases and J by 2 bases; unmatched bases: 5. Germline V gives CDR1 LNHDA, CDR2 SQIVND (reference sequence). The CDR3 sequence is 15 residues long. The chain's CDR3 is CASSKTGGENYGYTF. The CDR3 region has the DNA TGTGCCAGTAGTAAAACAGGGGGCGAGAACTATGGCTACACCTTC. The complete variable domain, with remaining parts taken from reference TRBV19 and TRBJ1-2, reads DGGITQSPKYLFRKEGQNVTLSCEQNLNHDAMYWYRQDPGQGLRLIYYSQIVNDFQKGDIAEGYSVSREKKESFPLTVTSAQKNPTAFYLCASSKTGGENYGYTFGSGTRLTVV.

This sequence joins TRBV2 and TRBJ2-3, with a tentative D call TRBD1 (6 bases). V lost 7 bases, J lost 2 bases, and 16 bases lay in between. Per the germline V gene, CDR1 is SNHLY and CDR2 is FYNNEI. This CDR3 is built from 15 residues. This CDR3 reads CASTPLGAATDTQYF. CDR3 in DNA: TGTGCCAGCACCCCTTTGGGGGCTGCCACAGATACGCAGTATTTT.